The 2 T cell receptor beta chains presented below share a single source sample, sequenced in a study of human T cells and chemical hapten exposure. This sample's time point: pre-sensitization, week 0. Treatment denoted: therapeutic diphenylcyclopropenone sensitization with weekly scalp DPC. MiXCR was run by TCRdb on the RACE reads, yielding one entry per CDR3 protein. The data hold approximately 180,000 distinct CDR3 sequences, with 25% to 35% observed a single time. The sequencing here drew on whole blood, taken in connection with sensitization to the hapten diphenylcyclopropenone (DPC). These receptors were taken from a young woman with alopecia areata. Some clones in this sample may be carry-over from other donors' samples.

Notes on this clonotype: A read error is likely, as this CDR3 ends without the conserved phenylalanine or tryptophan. The CDR3 DNA sequence: TGCAGCGTTGAAGACGGGACAGATACGCAGTATTTG. Protein sequence: CSVEDGTDTQYL. The gene calls are TRBV29-1 and TRBJ2-3; D call uncertain. The germline CDR1 and CDR2 sequences are SQVTM and ANQGSEA. The V and J ends lost 0 bases and 3 bases respectively, with 4 bases between them. The CDR3 loop spans 12 amino acids.

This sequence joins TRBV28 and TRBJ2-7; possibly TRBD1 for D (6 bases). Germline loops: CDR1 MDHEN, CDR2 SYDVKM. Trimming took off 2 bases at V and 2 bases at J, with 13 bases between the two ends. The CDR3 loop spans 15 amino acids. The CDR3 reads CASSLRVGGAYEQYF. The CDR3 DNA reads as TGTGCCAGCAGTTTACGAGTAGGGGGAGCCTACGAGCAGTACTTC.